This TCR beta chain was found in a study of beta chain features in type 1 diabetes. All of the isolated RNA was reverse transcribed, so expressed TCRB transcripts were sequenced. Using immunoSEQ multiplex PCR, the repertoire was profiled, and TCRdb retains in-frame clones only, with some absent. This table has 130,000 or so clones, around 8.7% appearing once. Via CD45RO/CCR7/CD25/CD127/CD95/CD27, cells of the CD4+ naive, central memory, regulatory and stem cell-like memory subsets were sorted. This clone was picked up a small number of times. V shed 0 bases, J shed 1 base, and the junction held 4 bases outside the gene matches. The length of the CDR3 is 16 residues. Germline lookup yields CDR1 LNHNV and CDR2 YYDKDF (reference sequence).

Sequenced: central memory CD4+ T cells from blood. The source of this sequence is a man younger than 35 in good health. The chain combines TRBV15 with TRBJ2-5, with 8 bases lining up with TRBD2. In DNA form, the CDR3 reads TGTGCCACCAGCAGAGATGGGCGGGGGGTCCAAGAGACCCAGTACTTC. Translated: CATSRDGRGVQETQYF.